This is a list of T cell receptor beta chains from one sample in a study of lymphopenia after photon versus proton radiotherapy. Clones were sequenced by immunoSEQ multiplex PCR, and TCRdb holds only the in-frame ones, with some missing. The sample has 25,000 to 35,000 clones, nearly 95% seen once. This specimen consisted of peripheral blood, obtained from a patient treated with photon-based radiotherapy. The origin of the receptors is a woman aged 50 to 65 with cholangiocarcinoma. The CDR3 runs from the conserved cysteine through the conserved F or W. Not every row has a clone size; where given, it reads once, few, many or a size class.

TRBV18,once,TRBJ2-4,CASSPTGQTHIQYF
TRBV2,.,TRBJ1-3,CASSEGQNLYSGNTIYF
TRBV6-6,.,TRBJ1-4,CASSYSDGGAREKLFF
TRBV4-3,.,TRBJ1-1,CASSRETGLNTEAFF
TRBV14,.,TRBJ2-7,CASSPRVKGNYEQYF
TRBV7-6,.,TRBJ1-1,CASSLTTGGTEAFF
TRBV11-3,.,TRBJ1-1,CASSLDGGTEAFF
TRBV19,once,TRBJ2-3,CASGSSTDTQYF
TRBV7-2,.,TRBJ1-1,CASSPWQSTVNTEAFF
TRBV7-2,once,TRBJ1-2,CASSPSTGVGYTF
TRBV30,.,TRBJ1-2,CAWRSAPVDGYTF
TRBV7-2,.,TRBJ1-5,CASSLTGEGPQHF
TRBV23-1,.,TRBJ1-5,CASPPPKGQSVGGNQPQHF
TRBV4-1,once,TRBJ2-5,CASSQTTSLETQYF
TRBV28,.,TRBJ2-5,CASSRRLAGVKETQYF
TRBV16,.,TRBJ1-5,CASSGSYPSFSNQPQHF
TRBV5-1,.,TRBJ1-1,CASSGGNEAFF
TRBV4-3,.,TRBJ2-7,CASSPASTSYEQYF
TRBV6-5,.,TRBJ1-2,CASSPGQGKYGYTF
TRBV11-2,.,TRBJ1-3,CASSSRDFSGNTIYF
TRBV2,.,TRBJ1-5,CASSVRTGNQPQHF
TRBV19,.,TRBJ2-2,CASSTGGTGELFF
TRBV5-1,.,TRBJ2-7,CASSLAGSEQYF
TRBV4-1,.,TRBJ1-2,CASSHPPKGRGYTF
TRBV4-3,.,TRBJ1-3,CASSQEPGRNSGNTIYF
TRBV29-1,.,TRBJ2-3,CSAPSVRRSGTASTDTQYF
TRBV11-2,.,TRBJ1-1,CASSLSVNTEAFF
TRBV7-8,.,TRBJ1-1,CASSLGGWNTEAFF
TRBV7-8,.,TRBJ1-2,CASSLGPGGYGYTF
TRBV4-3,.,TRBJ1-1,CASSGNRGINTEAFF
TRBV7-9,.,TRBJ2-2,CASSSKGQPPGELFF
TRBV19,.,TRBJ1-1,CASSIGTGGTEAFF
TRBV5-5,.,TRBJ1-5,CASSFQGEGPQHF
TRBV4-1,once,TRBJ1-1,CASSQVSGTEAFF
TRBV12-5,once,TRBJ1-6,CASGLVLGSGNSPLHF
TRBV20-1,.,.,CSASDTYEQYF
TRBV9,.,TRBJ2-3,CASSVGGLSTDTQYF
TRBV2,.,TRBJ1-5,CASSARQGVQPQHF
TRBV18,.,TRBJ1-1,CASSPPFPTGRSEAFF
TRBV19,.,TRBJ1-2,CASSIVEGPGYTF
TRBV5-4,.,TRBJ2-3,CASSQTSTDTQYF
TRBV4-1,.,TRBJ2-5,CASSLGLAGWETQYF
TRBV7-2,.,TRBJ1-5,CASSLDRGPQHF
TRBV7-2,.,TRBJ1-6,CASSLPLRGGNSPLHF
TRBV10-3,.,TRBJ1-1,CAISGGTTNTEAFF
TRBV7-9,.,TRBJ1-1,CAIRDGPGEAFF
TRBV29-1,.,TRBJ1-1,CSVEGTGDTEAFF
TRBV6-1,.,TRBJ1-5,CASTPRYSSNQPQHF
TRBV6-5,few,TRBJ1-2,CASTGFSGYGYTF
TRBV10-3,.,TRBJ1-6,CAISSLGPSNSPLHF
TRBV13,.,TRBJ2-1,CASSLWVSVGVSNEQFF
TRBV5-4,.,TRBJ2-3,CASSGRGLGSTQYF
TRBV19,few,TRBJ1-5,CATHHRADQPQHF
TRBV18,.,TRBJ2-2,CASSPVGSGTGELFF
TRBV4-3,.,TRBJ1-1,CASSQDGRYTEAFF
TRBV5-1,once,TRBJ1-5,CASSWGDRRGSTQHF
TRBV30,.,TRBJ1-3,CAWSLGGNTIYF
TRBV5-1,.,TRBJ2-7,CASSPGGRSYEQYF
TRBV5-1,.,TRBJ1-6,CASSLSSYNSPLHF